The clone carrying this T cell receptor beta chain was detected a few times. Its specificity is unknown. One entry per CDR3 protein, called by TCRdb with MiXCR from the 5' RACE reads. This repertoire shows 380,000 or so distinct CDR3 sequences, 14% found once; its top ten account for about 22%. These data come from a study of T-cell memory formation after mild COVID-19. In the study overall: TCR clusters were largely donor specific. General study findings and limits: CD8+ contracting clones occupied EMRA, while CD4+ ones occupied mainly CM and EM. Contracting clones from day 15 to 85 showed balanced CD4/CD8; later expanders favored CD4+.

The CDR3 loop spans 15 amino acids. The J segment lost 5 bases and the V segment lost 0 bases, leaving 3 bases of the junction unmatched. In germline, CDR1 is SGDLS, CDR2 YYNGEE. The receptor's source is a man between 18 and 29 years old who had mild COVID-19 (a few samples of this study predate the infection). Cell type and time point are not known. The sequencing input was PBMCs or a T cell subset sorted from them (not recorded which). The V gene is TRBV9, the J gene TRBJ2-5, with 11 bases aligning to TRBD1. CDR3 sequence (DNA): TGTGCCAGCAGCGTAGGGACAGGGGGCAAGGAGACCCAGTACTTC. It translates to CASSVGTGGKETQYF.